There are a few counts of the clone carrying this T cell receptor (beta chain). Its antigen is not known. This entry comes from a study of molecular identifiers for immune sequencing clone quantification. Across the whole study: Replicate experiments took RNA from 20,000 or 100,000 naive CD8 cells, divided it five ways and sequenced four. Findings and limits, study-wide: Clones of above 20 RNA copies carried over 99% of effector molecules; in naive cells they carried under 1%. With a barcode shared among identical TCR molecules, highly expanded clone sizes could be underestimated.

TCRdb reprocessed the PCR reads via MiXCR and lists one record per CDR3 protein. The table lists hundreds of thousands of distinct CDR3 sequences, over 25% of them singletons. Sequencing was carried out using naive CD8+ T cells from blood, with Jurkat cell RNA spiked in. Subset: FACS-sorted CD8+CD4-CCR7+CD45RA+ naive T cells. This receptor was identified in a human donor in good health. Some libraries in this study had Jurkat cell RNA spiked in.

The CDR3 loop reads CASSGEGRYEQYF. The DNA for the CDR3 is TGTGCCAGTTCCGGGGAGGGCCGCTACGAGCAGTACTTC. The chain has TRBV19 and TRBJ2-7; 7 bases line up with TRBD2. Unmatched junction bases numbered 7, after V lost 8 bases and J lost 3 bases. This CDR3 region has 13 residues. In germline, CDR1 is LNHDA, CDR2 SQIVND (reference sequence).